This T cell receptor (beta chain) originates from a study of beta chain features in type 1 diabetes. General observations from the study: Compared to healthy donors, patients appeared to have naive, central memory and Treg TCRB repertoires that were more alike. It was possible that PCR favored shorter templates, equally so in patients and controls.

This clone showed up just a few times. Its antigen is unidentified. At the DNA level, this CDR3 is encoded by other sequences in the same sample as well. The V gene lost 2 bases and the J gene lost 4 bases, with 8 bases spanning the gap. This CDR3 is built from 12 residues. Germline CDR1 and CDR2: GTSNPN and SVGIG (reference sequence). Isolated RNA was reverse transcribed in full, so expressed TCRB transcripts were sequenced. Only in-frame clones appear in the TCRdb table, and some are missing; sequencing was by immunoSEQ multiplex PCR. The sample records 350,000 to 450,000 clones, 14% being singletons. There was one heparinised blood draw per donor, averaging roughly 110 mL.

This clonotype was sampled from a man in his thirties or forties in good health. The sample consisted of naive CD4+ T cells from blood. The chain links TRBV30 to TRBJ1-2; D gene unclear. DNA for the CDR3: TGTGCCTGGAGTACCGGAAGCTATGGCTACACCTTC. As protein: CAWSTGSYGYTF.